One sample yielded the 22 T cell receptor beta chains listed below, sequenced in a study of T cell clonality in common variable immunodeficiency. Only in-frame clones appear in the TCRdb table, and some are missing; sequencing was by immunoSEQ multiplex PCR. There are some 52,000 clones in the sample, none observed a single time. Sequencing used peripheral blood mononuclear cells. The receptors were sampled from a person between 18 and 75 years old in good health.

This clone was found a few times. The sequenced fragment ends 3 residues before the CDR3 boundary, so the rest is inferred from the germline J gene. This chain uses TRBV6-2 or TRBV6-3 with TRBJ1-6, with D perhaps TRBD1 (5 bases). The V gene's germline CDR1 is MNHEY and CDR2 SVGEGT. Trimming took off 5 bases at V and 6 bases at J, with 17 bases between the two ends. This CDR3 comprises 16 residues. CDR3 sequence: CASSPTGFWGNSPLHF. CDR3 bases read: TGTGCCAGCAGTCCAACAGGCTTCTGGGGTAATTCACCC.

Comments on this clone: Coverage ceases 3 residues before the CDR3 finishes, and the germline J gene fills in the end. The gene calls are TRBV2 and TRBJ2-7, with D possibly TRBD2 on 6 matching bases. The germline gives CDR1 SNHLY, CDR2 FYNNEI. Trimming removed 3 bases at V and 3 bases at J, with 12 bases between. The CDR3 loop spans 14 amino acids. The CDR3 loop is CASSDSGTFYEQYF. CDR3 bases read: TGTGCCAGCAGTGACTCCGGGACTTTCTACGAG.

This clone was found many times. Read coverage stops 3 residues before the CDR3 terminus; the germline J gene supplies the remainder. The rearrangement joins TRBV6-2 or TRBV6-3 to TRBJ1-2, with TRBD1 as a possible D gene (6 bases). The CDR3 extends over 13 amino acids. Germline values: CDR1 MNHEY, CDR2 SVGEGT. The covered CDR3 bases are TGTGCCAGCAGTTACCGAAACAGGGAAGGC. The encoded protein is CASSYRNREG. Given in full, the CDR3 is CASSYRNREGYTF.

This clone has a count of ten or more. Coverage ceases 3 residues before the CDR3 finishes, and the germline J gene fills in the end. The chain uses TRBV5-1 and TRBJ2-1; 7 bases align to TRBD1. The germline V gene has CDR1 SGHRS and CDR2 YFSETQ. J gave up 6 bases and V 0 bases, and 6 bases lay outside the gene matches. The CDR3 consists of 15 residues. This CDR3 is CASSLGQGEFNEQFF. The covered CDR3 bases are TGCGCCAGCAGCTTGGGGCAGGGGGAATTCAATGAG.

This clone came up many times. The observed sequence ends 3 residues before the CDR3 terminus, with the missing tail filled in from the germline J gene. This chain links TRBV6-1 with TRBJ1-2; D remains unclear. The germline V and J ends were trimmed by 3 bases and 4 bases, with 6 bases remaining between them. Germline loops: CDR1 MNHNS, CDR2 SASEGT. The CDR3 is made up of 12 amino acids. CDR3 DNA, as far as it was read: TGTGCCAGCAGTGAGGCCAGCTATGGC. It encodes CASSEASYG. The whole CDR3 reads CASSEASYGYTF.

The sample holds many counts of this clone. The read gets to within 3 residues of the CDR3 end, and the germline J gene fills in the rest. The rearrangement uses TRBV29-1 and TRBJ2-3; the D is unclear. This CDR3 spans 12 amino acids. The ends were cut back, 3 bases at V and 1 base at J, with 5 bases in the middle. Germline V gives CDR1 SQVTM, CDR2 ANQGSEA. CDR3 sequence reads: CSVDYGTDTQYF. The CDR3 DNA, read in part, is TGCAGCGTTGACTATGGCACAGATACG.

This clone was detected ten times or more. With the read ending 3 residues before the CDR3 end, the germline J gene is used to fill in that end. The chain uses TRBV12-3 or TRBV12-4 and TRBJ2-7; no definite D call. With 6 bases removed from V and 5 bases from J, the gap between germline ends came to 11 bases. This CDR3 spans 12 amino acids. The part of the CDR3 DNA that was read is TGTGCCAGCAGCCGGGTCCTCAACGAG. Its protein is CASSRVLNE. The whole CDR3 is CASSRVLNEQYF.

This clone was seen at least ten times. Read coverage stops 3 residues before the CDR3 terminus; the germline J gene supplies the remainder. The rearrangement joins TRBV7-3 to TRBJ2-5; the D is unclear. Trimming took 2 bases from V and 1 from J, leaving 11 bases between them. Germline CDR1 reads SGHTA; CDR2 reads FQGTGA. This CDR3 is built from 15 residues. The DNA read from the CDR3 is TGTGCCAGCAGCTTAGCTGGCGGCATCCAAGAGACC. This sequence encodes CASSLAGGIQET. The CDR3 reads in full as CASSLAGGIQETQYF.

About this clone itself: The DNA ends 3 residues before the CDR3 does, and the rest of the CDR3 is filled in from the germline J gene. The chain uses TRBV5-1 and TRBJ2-1; D possibly corresponds to TRBD1 (5 bases). V was clipped by 9 bases and J by 5 bases, with 15 bases between them. CDR1 is SGHRS, CDR2 YFSETQ, per germline. The CDR3 length is 13 residues. Incomplete CDR3 DNA: TGCGCCACTCGGCTAGACAGCGACAATGAG. Amino acid sequence: CATRLDSDNE. The whole CDR3 protein is CATRLDSDNEQFF.

This clone occurred many times. The CDR3 sequence: CASSFGGRALNEQFF. The sequenced CDR3 bases are TGTGCCAGCAGCTTTGGGGGGAGGGCCCTCAATGAG. The chain employs TRBV7-8 and TRBJ2-1; 7 bases match TRBD2. The read comes to an end 3 residues before the CDR3 does, leaving the germline J gene to fill in the end. The germline CDR1 and CDR2 sequences are SGHVS and FQNEAQ. The trim removed 3 bases at V and 6 bases at J, leaving 8 bases unmatched. The CDR3 length is 15 residues.

This clone has at least ten counts. The CDR3 loop is CASSEGQGSTDTQYF. The sequenced CDR3 bases are TGTGCCAGCAGTGAGGGTCAGGGGAGCACAGATACG. V and J are TRBV2 and TRBJ2-3, with D perhaps matching TRBD1 (6 bases). Read data end 3 residues before the CDR3 end; the end is taken from the germline J gene. The CDR3 contains 15 residues. V shed 3 bases and J shed 0 bases, with 10 bases lying between them. CDR1 SNHLY and CDR2 FYNNEI come from the germline V gene.

This clone has at least ten counts. The sequenced fragment ends 3 residues before the CDR3 boundary, so the rest is inferred from the germline J gene. The chain is built from TRBV7-2 and TRBJ2-7; 9 nucleotides match TRBD1. This CDR3 contains 15 residues. Looked up from germline, CDR1 is SGHTA and CDR2 is FQGNSA. V was pared by 6 bases and J by 3 bases, with 9 bases of the junction left unmatched. The covered CDR3 bases are TGTGCCAGCAGACTTAGGGAGACAGGGGGCTACGAG. This gives the protein CASRLRETGGYE. The full-length CDR3 reads as CASRLRETGGYEQYF.

Comment on this clone: From the germline J gene comes the end of the CDR3, since the read stops 3 residues before it. V is TRBV30 and J is TRBJ1-1, with 9 bases that match TRBD1. CDR3 size: 15 residues. CDR1 is GTSNPN and CDR2 is SVGIG in the germline V gene (reference sequence). Here the CDR3 reads CAWSVGQGYRETAFF. The DNA read from the CDR3 is TGTGCCTGGAGTGTAGGACAGGGGTATAGAGAGACA.

There are many counts of this clone. Sequencing ends 3 residues short of the CDR3 end; the germline J gene provides the rest. The gene calls are TRBV29-1 and TRBJ2-5, with D maybe TRBD1 (5 bases). The germline gives CDR1 SQVTM, CDR2 ANQGSEA. CDR3 length: 13 amino acids. V lost 1 base to trimming and J lost 4 bases, with 10 bases between them. The sequenced CDR3 bases are TGCAGCGTTGAAGGGGCAGGGCTAGAGACC. It codes for CSVEGAGLET. The complete CDR3 sequence is CSVEGAGLETQYF.

The sample holds many counts of this clone. The read is 3 residues too short to cover the CDR3 end, so that end is filled in from the germline J gene. The chain links TRBV5-1 to TRBJ1-4, with 8 bases aligning to TRBD1. CDR3 length: 16 residues. Germline CDR1 reads SGHRS; CDR2 reads YFSETQ. The DNA read from the CDR3 is TGCGCCAGCAGCCGTAGACCGGGACAGGATCTTTTCGAA. Translated: CASSRRPGQDLFE. The full CDR3 sequence reads CASSRRPGQDLFELFF.

In its sample, this clone was seen many times. The CDR3 is cut off 3 residues early in the read; its end comes from the germline J gene. The rearrangement uses TRBV5-5 and TRBJ2-1, with D hard to call. Trimming took 0 bases from V and 2 from J, leaving 9 bases between them. The CDR3 runs 15 residues. Germline CDR1 SGHKS, CDR2 YYEKEE (reference sequence). CDR3 loop: CASSLDSYPYNEQFF. CDR3 DNA, as far as it was read: TGTGCCAGCAGCTTGGACTCCTACCCCTACAATGAG.

This clone was detected only a few times. The CDR3 is cut off 3 residues early in the read; its end comes from the germline J gene. V and J are TRBV30 and TRBJ1-2; the D is unclear. The CDR3 sequence is 12 residues long. Germline-derived CDR1 and CDR2 are GTSNPN and SVGIG (reference sequence). The DNA read from the CDR3 is TGTGCCTGGAGTGTAGGCACAGATACC. Protein sequence: CAWSVGTDT. The CDR3 as a whole reads CAWSVGTDTYTF.

This clone appeared many times. The read gets to within 3 residues of the CDR3 end, and the germline J gene fills in the rest. The rearrangement links TRBV19 to TRBJ2-6; 10 nucleotides line up with TRBD1. This CDR3 has 16 amino acids. Germline CDR1 and CDR2: LNHDA and SQIVND (reference sequence). The trim removed 8 bases at V and 4 bases at J, leaving 8 bases unmatched. CDR3 sequence: CASLGTGVYGANVLTF. The CDR3 bases that were read are TGTGCCAGTCTCGGGACAGGGGTTTACGGGGCCAACGTC. The full variable domain, in which reference TRBV19 and TRBJ2-6 provide the parts outside the CDR3, is DGGITQSPKYLFRKEGQNVTLSCEQNLNHDAMYWYRQDPGQGLRLIYYSQIVNDFQKGDIAEGYSVSREKKESFPLTVTSAQKNPTAFYLCASLGTGVYGANVLTFGAGSRLTVL.

Ten or more counts support this clone. The sequence runs out 3 residues before the end of the CDR3; the remainder is reconstructed from the germline J gene. The V call is TRBV20-1, the J call TRBJ1-1, with 8 bases aligning to TRBD1. Germline lookup yields CDR1 DFQATT and CDR2 SNEGSKA (reference sequence). Trimming cost V 5 bases and J 5 bases; bases outside gene matches: 7. The CDR3 runs 13 residues. Partial CDR3 DNA: TGCAGTGCTTACAGGACAGGGACAACTGAA. Encoded protein: CSAYRTGTTE. The full CDR3 protein is CSAYRTGTTEAFF.

There are many counts of this clone. The CDR3 end lies 3 residues beyond the end of the read and is filled in from the germline J gene. This chain joins TRBV2 and TRBJ2-5; 8 bases map to TRBD2. J was trimmed by 5 bases and V by 1 base; bases with no gene match: 12. Germline V gene data show CDR1 as SNHLY and CDR2 as FYNNEI. This CDR3 has 17 amino acids. This chain's CDR3 is CASSEVIIGGRRETQYF. CDR3 DNA, as far as it was read: TGTGCCAGCAGTGAAGTTATAATTGGCGGGAGGCGGGAGACC. The complete variable domain, with remaining parts taken from reference TRBV2 and TRBJ2-5, reads EPEVTQTPSHQVTQMGQEVILRCVPISNHLYFYWYRQILGQKVEFLVSFYNNEISEKSEIFDDQFSVERPDGSNFTLKIRSTKLEDSAMYFCASSEVIIGGRRETQYFGPGTRLLVL.

The sample holds many counts of this clone. The CDR3 extends 3 residues past the end of the read, so its final part is completed from the germline J gene. This chain connects TRBV29-1 to TRBJ2-5, with 7 bases aligning to TRBD2. The CDR3 loop spans 13 amino acids. After removal of 1 base from V and 5 bases from J, the junction contained 4 bases not matched to a gene. CDR1 is SQVTM and CDR2 is ANQGSEA in the germline V gene. The chain's CDR3 is CSVEGLAEETQYF. The DNA read from the CDR3 is TGCAGCGTTGAAGGACTAGCCGAGGAGACC.

With respect to this clone: A much larger clone differs by one base, so this may be a read error. The observed sequence ends 3 residues before the CDR3 terminus, with the missing tail filled in from the germline J gene. The gene calls are TRBV7-3 and TRBJ2-5; 7 nucleotides align to TRBD2. Germline CDR1 reads SGHTA; CDR2 reads FQGTGA. The CDR3 length is 13 residues. With V trimmed by 6 bases and J by 3 bases, 4 bases remained unmatched. This CDR3 reads CASRRGGKETQYF. CDR3 DNA, as far as it was read: TGTGCCAGCAGGCGGGGAGGGAAAGAGACC. The full variable domain, completed using reference TRBV7-3 and TRBJ2-5, is GAGVSQTPSNKVTEKGKYVELRCDPISGHTALYWYRQSLGQGPEFLIYFQGTGAADDSGLPNDRFFAVRPEGSVSTLKIQRTERGDSAVYLCASRRGGKETQYFGPGTRLLVL.